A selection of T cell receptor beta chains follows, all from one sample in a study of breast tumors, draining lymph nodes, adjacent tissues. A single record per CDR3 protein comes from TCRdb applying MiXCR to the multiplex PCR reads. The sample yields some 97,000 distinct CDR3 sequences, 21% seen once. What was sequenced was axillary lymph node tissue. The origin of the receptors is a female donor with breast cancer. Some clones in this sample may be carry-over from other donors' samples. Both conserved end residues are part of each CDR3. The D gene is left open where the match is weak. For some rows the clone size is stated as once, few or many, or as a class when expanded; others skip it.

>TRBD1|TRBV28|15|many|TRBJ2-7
TGTGCCAGCAGACCTGTAACAGGGGGAGTTAGGGAGCAGTACTTC
CASRPVTGGVREQYF
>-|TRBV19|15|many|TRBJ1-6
TGTGCCAGTAGTATTTCCACCCCGAATAATTCACCCCTCCACTTT
CASSISTPNNSPLHF
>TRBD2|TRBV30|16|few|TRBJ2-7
TGTGCCTGGAGTAGGTTAGCGGGAGAAAGGGCCTACGAGCAGTACTTC
CAWSRLAGERAYEQYF
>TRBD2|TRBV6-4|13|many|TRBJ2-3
TGTGCCAGCAGTCCGCCGGGGGGAGATACGCAGTATTTT
CASSPPGGDTQYF
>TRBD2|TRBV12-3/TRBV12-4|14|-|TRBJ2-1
TGTGCCAGCAGTTCTAGCGGGGGCTACAATGAGCAGTTCTTC
CASSSSGGYNEQFF
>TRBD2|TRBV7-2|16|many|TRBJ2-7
TGTGCCAGCAGCTCCCCTAGCGGGGGGCTGTCTTACGAGCAGTACTTC
CASSSPSGGLSYEQYF
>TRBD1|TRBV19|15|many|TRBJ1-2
TGTGCCAGTAGTACGGCCGGGACAGGCCGCTATGGCTACACCTTC
CASSTAGTGRYGYTF
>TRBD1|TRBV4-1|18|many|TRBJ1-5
TGCGCCAGCAGCCAAGAGGCGGACAGGGGGGGTAGCAATCAGCCCCAGCATTTT
CASSQEADRGGSNQPQHF
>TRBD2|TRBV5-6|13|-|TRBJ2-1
TGTGCCAGCAGTCGGACTAGCGGTAATGAGCAGTTCTTC
CASSRTSGNEQFF
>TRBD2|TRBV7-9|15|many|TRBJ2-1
TGTGCCAGCAGCTTATTAATACTAGCGGGCAATGAGCAGTTCTTC
CASSLLILAGNEQFF
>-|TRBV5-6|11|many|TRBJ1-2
TGTGCCAGCAGCTTGAACTATGGCTACACCTTC
CASSLNYGYTF
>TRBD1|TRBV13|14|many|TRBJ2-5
TGTGCCAGCAGCCCTCGGACAGGCGGAGAGACCCAGTACTTC
CASSPRTGGETQYF
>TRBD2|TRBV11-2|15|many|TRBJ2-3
TGTGCCAGCTACCTGACTAGCGGGGAAACAGATACGCAGTATTTT
CASYLTSGETDTQYF
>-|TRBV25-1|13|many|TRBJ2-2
TGTGCCAGCAGCCTAACGAACACCGGGGAGCTGTTTTTT
CASSLTNTGELFF
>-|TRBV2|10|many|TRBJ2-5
TGTGCCAGCCAACTGGGGACCCAGTACTTC
CASQLGTQYF
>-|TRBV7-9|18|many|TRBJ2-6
TGTGCCAGCAGCTTAGCGCAGGGGGGGATCTCTGGGGCCAACGTCCTGACTTTC
CASSLAQGGISGANVLTF
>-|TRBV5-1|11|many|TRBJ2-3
TGCGCCAGCAGGCACACAGATACGCAGTATTTT
CASRHTDTQYF
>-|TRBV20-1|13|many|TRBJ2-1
TGCAGTGCTAGGACGGACTCCTACAATGAGCAGTTCTTC
CSARTDSYNEQFF
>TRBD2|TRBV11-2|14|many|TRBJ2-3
TGTGCCAGCAGCCCCTCCGGGGGGTCAGATACGCAGTATTTT
CASSPSGGSDTQYF
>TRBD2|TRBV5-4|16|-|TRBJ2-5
TGTGCCAGCAGCCGGGGGACTAGCGGGGTGGGAAATGAGCAGTACTTC
CASSRGTSGVGNEQYF
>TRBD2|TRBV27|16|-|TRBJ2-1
TGTGCCAGCAGTACCAAGCGGGGGGGCAGATTTACTGAGCAGTTCTTC
CASSTKRGGRFTEQFF
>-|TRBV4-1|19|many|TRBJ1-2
TGCGCCAGCAGTCACTTACCGGGAGCCCGACGCCGCGCTAACTATGGCTACACCTTC
CASSHLPGARRRANYGYTF
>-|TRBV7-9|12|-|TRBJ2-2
TGTGCCAGCAGCTTGCAAGGGGTGGAGCTGTTTTTT
CASSLQGVELFF
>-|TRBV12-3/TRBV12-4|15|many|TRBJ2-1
TGTGCCAGCAGTTTTGGGGGGGGGCCGGGCAATGAGCAGTTCTTC
CASSFGGGPGNEQFF
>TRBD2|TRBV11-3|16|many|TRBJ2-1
TGTGCCAGCAGCTTAGGGGGACTAGCCCCCTACAATGAGCAGTTCTTC
CASSLGGLAPYNEQFF
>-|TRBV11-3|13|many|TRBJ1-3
TGTGCCAGCAGCTCACAATATGGAAACACCATATATTTT
CASSSQYGNTIYF
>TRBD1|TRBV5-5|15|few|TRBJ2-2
TGTGCCAGCAGCTACCGGGACAGGGCCAACGGGGAGCTGTTTTTT
CASSYRDRANGELFF
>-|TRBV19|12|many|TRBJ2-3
TGTGCCAGTAGTATAGCTACAGATACGCAGTATTTT
CASSIATDTQYF
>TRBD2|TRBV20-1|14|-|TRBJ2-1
TGCAGTGCCCCCCGGACTAGCGGGATGGTTGAGCGGTTCTTC
CSAPRTSGMVERFF
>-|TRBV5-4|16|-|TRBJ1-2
TGTGCCAGCAGCTTCAAGTCAGGACATACCTCCTATGGCTACACCTTC
CASSFKSGHTSYGYTF
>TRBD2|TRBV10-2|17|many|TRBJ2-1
TGCGCCAGCAGGGGACTAGCGGGGACAGACTCCTACAATGAGCAGTTCTTC
CASRGLAGTDSYNEQFF
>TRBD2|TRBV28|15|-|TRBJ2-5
TGTGCCAGCAGTACGCCAAGCGGGAGTCAAGAGACCCAGTACTTC
CASSTPSGSQETQYF